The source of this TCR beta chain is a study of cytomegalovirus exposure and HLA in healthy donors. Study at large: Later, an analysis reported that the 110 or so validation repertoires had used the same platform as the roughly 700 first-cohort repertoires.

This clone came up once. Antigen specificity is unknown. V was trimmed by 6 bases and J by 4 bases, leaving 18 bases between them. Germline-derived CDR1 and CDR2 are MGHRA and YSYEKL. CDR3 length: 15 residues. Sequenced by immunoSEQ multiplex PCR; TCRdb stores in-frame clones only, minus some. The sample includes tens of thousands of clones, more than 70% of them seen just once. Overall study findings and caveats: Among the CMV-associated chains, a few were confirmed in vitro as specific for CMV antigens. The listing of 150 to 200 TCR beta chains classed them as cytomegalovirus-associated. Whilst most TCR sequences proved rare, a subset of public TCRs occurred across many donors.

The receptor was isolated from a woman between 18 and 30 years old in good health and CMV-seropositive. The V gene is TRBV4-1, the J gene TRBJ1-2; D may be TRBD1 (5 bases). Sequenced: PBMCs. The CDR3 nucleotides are TGCGCCAGCAGGGAGCAGGGACTGGGGAGCTATGGCTACACCTTC. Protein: CASREQGLGSYGYTF.